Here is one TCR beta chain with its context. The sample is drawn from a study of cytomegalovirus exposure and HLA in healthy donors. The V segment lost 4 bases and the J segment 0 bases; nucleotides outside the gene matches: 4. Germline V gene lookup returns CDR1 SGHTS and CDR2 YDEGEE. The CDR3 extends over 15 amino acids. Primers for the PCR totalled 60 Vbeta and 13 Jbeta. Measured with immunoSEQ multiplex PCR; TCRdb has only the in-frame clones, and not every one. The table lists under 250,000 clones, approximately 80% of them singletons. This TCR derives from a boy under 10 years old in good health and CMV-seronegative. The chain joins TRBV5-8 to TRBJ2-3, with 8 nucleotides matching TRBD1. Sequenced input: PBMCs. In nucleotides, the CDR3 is TGTGCCAGCAGCAGGACAGGGCGTAGCACAGATACGCAGTATTTT. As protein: CASSRTGRSTDTQYF.